A selection of T cell receptor beta chains follows, all from one sample in a study of radiation and T cells in renal cell carcinoma. Assay used: immunoSEQ multiplex PCR; TCRdb lists only in-frame clones, some missing. This repertoire shows tens of thousands of clones, 81% found once; its top ten account for roughly 31%. The sequenced sample was blood, obtained from a patient whose treatment included radiotherapy and nephrectomy. The receptors come from a man aged 60 to 69 with renal cell carcinoma. Both conserved end residues are part of each CDR3. The D gene is left open where the match is weak. Only some rows state a clone size, as once, few, many or a class for expanded clones.

V gene	J gene	D gene	clone size	CDR3 DNA	CDR3 protein
TRBV19	TRBJ2-1	NA	NA	TGTGCCAGTTCACCAGAGGGGTCCTCCTGGGGGTACAATGAGCAGTTCTTC	CASSPEGSSWGYNEQFF
TRBV6-5	TRBJ1-1	TRBD1	NA	TGTGCCTCCCAAAGGGGACAGGGTGGCACTGAAGCTTTCTTT	CASQRGQGGTEAFF
TRBV5-1	TRBJ2-3	TRBD2	NA	TGCGCCAGCAGCTCGCTTTATCTAGCGGGAGGGCCGGCAGATACGCAGTATTTT	CASSSLYLAGGPADTQYF
TRBV5-4	TRBJ2-7	NA	NA	TGTGCCAGCAGCTTGGCCCAGGACTCGCTATACGAGCAGTACTTC	CASSLAQDSLYEQYF
TRBV6-1	TRBJ2-7	NA	few	TGTGCCAGCAGTAGTTCCAACGAGCAGTACTTC	CASSSSNEQYF
TRBV6-6	TRBJ2-1	TRBD2	NA	TGTGCCAGCAAGCGGGAGCCCAGTTACAATGAGCAGTTCTTC	CASKREPSYNEQFF
TRBV11-2	TRBJ2-7	NA	NA	TGTGCCAGCAGTTCTCCTTCTTACGAGCAGTACTTC	CASSSPSYEQYF
TRBV4-1	TRBJ2-1	NA	NA	TGCGCCAGCAGCCAAGATGCGGGCAGCTCCTACAATGAGCAGTTCTTC	CASSQDAGSSYNEQFF
TRBV23-1	TRBJ2-3	NA	NA	TGCGCCAGCAGTCTGGGGGCAGATACGCAGTATTTT	CASSLGADTQYF
TRBV9	TRBJ2-1	NA	NA	TGTGCCAGCAGCGTAGAGGCGCGGGCGACCTACAATGAGCAGTTCTTC	CASSVEARATYNEQFF
TRBV6-1	TRBJ1-4	NA	few	TGTGCCAGCAGGATCGGGGGGCACGAAAAACTGTTTTTT	CASRIGGHEKLFF
TRBV5-1	TRBJ2-7	TRBD1	NA	TGCGCCAGCAGCTCTTTGACGGGGGTGCAGGGGGCGAACGAGCAGTACTTC	CASSSLTGVQGANEQYF
TRBV7-2	TRBJ2-1	NA	NA	TGTGCCAGCAGCTTAAGACTCCACCCCTACAATGAGCAGTTCTTC	CASSLRLHPYNEQFF
TRBV6-5	TRBJ1-1	TRBD1	NA	TGTGCCAGCATGAAGACAGGGTTGACTGAAGCTTTCTTT	CASMKTGLTEAFF
TRBV4-1	TRBJ2-4	NA	many	TGCGCCAGCAGCCAAGATTCCGGCAGGGATCAGTACTTC	CASSQDSGRDQYF
TRBV12-5	TRBJ1-5	TRBD1	NA	TGTGCTAGTGGTCCCGGGACAGGGAAATATCAGCCCCAGCATTTT	CASGPGTGKYQPQHF
TRBV7-9	TRBJ2-2	NA	NA	TGTGCCAGCAGCTTCTCCGTAGGGGAGCTGTTTTTT	CASSFSVGELFF
TRBV6-5	TRBJ2-7	NA	NA	TGTGCCAGCAGTTACTCCTCACTAGGGAGTTACGAGCAGTACTTC	CASSYSSLGSYEQYF
TRBV9	TRBJ2-1	TRBD2	NA	TGTGCCAGCAGCGCCCGAGCGGGAGCGTATAATGAGCAGTTCTTC	CASSARAGAYNEQFF
TRBV5-1	TRBJ1-2	NA	NA	TGCGCCAGCAGCTTGGCCGGGGTTCGTGGCTACACCTTC	CASSLAGVRGYTF
TRBV7-2	TRBJ1-5	NA	once	TGTGCCAGCAGCTTACCCAATCAGCCCCAGCATTTT	CASSLPNQPQHF
TRBV27	TRBJ2-7	TRBD2	once	TGTGCCAGCAGTCAGACTAGCGGGAGAATGGTGTACGAGCAGTACTTC	CASSQTSGRMVYEQYF
TRBV5-6	TRBJ2-7	NA	NA	TGTGCCAGCAGCCCGGGGGACAGCTACGAGCAGTACTTC	CASSPGDSYEQYF
TRBV6-6	TRBJ1-3	TRBD1	NA	TGTGCCAGCAGGCCGGACAGGAATACCCGAAACACCATATATTTT	CASRPDRNTRNTIYF
TRBV19	TRBJ2-6	NA	NA	TGTGCCACGGGCAACTCTGAGACTTCTGCCTCTGGGGCCAACGTCCTGACTTTC	CATGNSETSASGANVLTF
TRBV5-1	TRBJ1-4	NA	NA	TGCGCCAGCAGCCCTCCGGGGGGTGGAATTGGTGAAAAACTGTTTTTT	CASSPPGGGIGEKLFF
TRBV5-4	TRBJ2-2	TRBD2	NA	TGTGCCAGCAGCAGGGCCCTAGCGGGGAACACCGGGGAGCTGTTTTTT	CASSRALAGNTGELFF
TRBV30	TRBJ2-2	TRBD2	NA	TGTGCCTGGAGTTACGGGACTAGCGGGAGTATCGGGGAGCTGTTTTTT	CAWSYGTSGSIGELFF
TRBV29-1	TRBJ2-1	TRBD1	NA	TGCAGCGCCCACCGGGACAGAGCCTACAATGAGCAGTTCTTC	CSAHRDRAYNEQFF
TRBV18	TRBJ2-3	TRBD2	few	TGTGCCAGCTCACCCTCTGCGGGAGGAGATACGCAGTATTTT	CASSPSAGGDTQYF
TRBV13	TRBJ2-2	TRBD1	medium-sized	TGTGCCAGCAGCAACAGGGGACCCAACACCGGGGAGCTGTTTTTT	CASSNRGPNTGELFF